This T cell receptor (beta chain) was recovered during a study of TIL therapy for anti-PD-1-resistant metastatic lung cancer. Sample time point: pre-treatment sample, taken before nivolumab and TIL therapy. The tumor samples were excised metastases, mostly pleural nodules or supraclavicular lymph nodes. Stage 4 NSCLC adults joined between October 2017 and 2020. The libraries were made with immunoSEQ v3. Only in-frame clones appear in the TCRdb table, and some are missing; sequencing was by immunoSEQ multiplex PCR. The data show approximately 92,000 clones, around three fifths seen once. Sequencing was performed on tumor tissue, taken at baseline. The receptor's source is a person between 25 and 79 years old with non-small cell lung cancer.

The DNA for the CDR3 is TGTGCCAGCAGCCTGTTGACAAATGAGCAGTTCTTC. This gives the protein CASSLLTNEQFF. This rearrangement joins TRBV14 to TRBJ2-1, with D uncertain. Trimming cost V 4 bases and J 7 bases, with 8 bases left between them. Germline CDR1 reads SGHDN; CDR2 reads FVKESK. The CDR3 spans 12 residues.